Listed below are T cell receptor beta chains from one sample, sequenced in a study of T cells in localized non-small cell lung cancer. The table came from immunoSEQ multiplex PCR; TCRdb's copy has only in-frame clones and leaves some out. This table has some 1,000 clones, 24% appearing once. The sequences come from normal lung tissue next to the tumor, collected before any cancer treatment. These receptor sequences come from a woman aged 40 to 75 with stage III lung adenocarcinoma. Both conserved end residues are part of each CDR3. A D gene is named only where the DNA matches it firmly. Clone size is given for some rows only: seen once, a few or many times, or a class if the clone is expanded.

size	J	V	D	CDR3	DNA
-	TRBJ2-7	TRBV9	TRBD1	CASSAGTGGYGQYF	TGTGCCAGCAGCGCCGGGACAGGGGGCTACGGGCAGTACTTC
-	TRBJ2-1	TRBV28	TRBD1	CASSIDRDPRNEQFF	TGTGCCAGCAGTATCGACAGGGATCCTAGGAATGAGCAGTTCTTC
-	TRBJ1-1	TRBV5-1	-	CARRAGNDEGNTEAFF	TGCGCCAGAAGGGCAGGGAACGATGAAGGGAACACTGAAGCTTTCTTT
medium-sized	TRBJ1-1	TRBV11-3	-	CASSPLLQGTNTEAFF	TGTGCCAGCAGCCCCCTCCTACAGGGCACGAACACTGAAGCTTTCTTT
few	TRBJ2-7	TRBV11-3	-	CASSGPGTPYEQYF	TGTGCCAGCAGCGGTCCCGGGACCCCCTACGAGCAGTACTTC
-	TRBJ1-1	TRBV7-2	-	CASRATSNTEAFF	TGTGCCAGCAGGGCAACATCTAACACTGAAGCTTTCTTT
-	TRBJ1-2	TRBV6-8	-	CASTLLANYGYTF	TGTGCCAGCACCCTGTTAGCTAACTATGGCTACACCTTC
medium-sized	TRBJ1-2	TRBV6-8	-	CASSYMEGNNYGYTF	TGTGCCAGCAGTTATATGGAGGGGAACAACTATGGCTACACCTTC
-	TRBJ1-2	TRBV6-8	TRBD1	CAISVQTGDYGYTF	TGTGCCATCAGTGTACAGACAGGGGACTATGGCTACACCTTC
few	TRBJ1-5	TRBV16	TRBD1	CASSPDRGSGQPQHF	TGTGCCAGCAGCCCGGACAGGGGTTCGGGGCAGCCCCAGCATTTT
few	TRBJ2-6	TRBV11-3	TRBD1	CASSLLGTGSSGANVLTF	TGTGCCAGCAGCTTACTAGGGACAGGGAGCTCTGGGGCCAACGTCCTGACTTTC
-	TRBJ1-6	TRBV6-8	-	CASSYDVSSYNSPLHF	TGTGCCAGCAGTTACGATGTTAGCTCCTATAATTCACCCCTCCACTTT
few	TRBJ2-3	TRBV10-3	-	CASSEGEATDTQYF	TGTGCCAGCAGTGAGGGGGAGGCGACAGATACGCAGTATTTT
few	TRBJ1-1	TRBV7-4	-	CASSFAVGAEAFF	TGTGCCAGCAGCTTCGCGGTAGGGGCTGAAGCTTTCTTT
few	TRBJ1-4	TRBV9	TRBD1	CASSLGQGRNEKLFF	TGTGCCAGCAGTTTGGGACAGGGACGAAATGAAAAACTGTTTTTT
few	TRBJ1-5	TRBV6-8	TRBD1	CASSADRGQPQHF	TGTGCCAGCAGTGCCGACAGGGGACAGCCCCAGCATTTT
-	TRBJ1-1	TRBV10-2	-	CASRRELWNTEAFF	TGCGCCAGCAGGAGGGAGTTGTGGAACACTGAAGCTTTCTTT
-	TRBJ2-5	TRBV9	TRBD2	CASSVDAGGLQETQYF	TGTGCCAGCAGCGTAGACGCGGGGGGGCTACAAGAGACCCAGTACTTC